These 25 T cell receptor beta chains came from one sample sequenced in a study of technical replicates of blood from several donors. TCRdb's copy holds only in-frame clones and misses some; the assay was immunoSEQ multiplex PCR. The repertoire holds approximately 79,000 clones, with approximately 96% as singletons. Material for sequencing was T cells isolated from PBMCs. These receptors were taken from a human donor in good health.

This CDR3 reads CASSFHTRGPSTEAFF. The CDR3 DNA sequence: TGTGCCAGCAGCTTCCATACCAGGGGGCCTAGCACTGAAGCTTTCTTT. The V call is TRBV11-3, the J call TRBJ1-1; 8 positions agree with TRBD1. The CDR3 runs 16 residues. V lost 3 bases and J lost 4; bases outside the gene matches: 10. Germline loops: CDR1 SGHNT, CDR2 YENEEA.

CDR3 coding DNA: TGTGCCAGCAGCGCCCCGGGTAGGCGGGGAGGCTACACCTTC. Its protein product is CASSAPGRRGGYTF. The rearrangement joins TRBV9 to TRBJ1-2; the D is unclear. The V end lost 3 bases, the J end lost 8 bases, and 17 bases lay between the germline ends. Germline assignment: CDR1 SGDLS and CDR2 YYNGEE. The CDR3 consists of 14 residues.

This clone was counted a single time. V and J are TRBV20-1 and TRBJ1-2; tentatively, D is TRBD1 (5 bases). Trimming removed 6 bases from V and 6 bases from J, with 11 bases in between. The CDR3 is made up of 11 amino acids. Germline loops: CDR1 DFQATT, CDR2 SNEGSKA (reference sequence). CDR3 protein: CSASGENGYTF. The CDR3 region has the DNA TGCAGTGCGTCGGGGGAAAATGGCTACACCTTC.

In DNA, the CDR3 is TGTGCCAGCAGTTCGGGACTACACACCGGGGAGCTGTTTTTT. It specifies CASSSGLHTGELFF. The chain is built from TRBV6-1 and TRBJ2-2, with 7 bases fitting TRBD2. CDR3 length: 14 residues. V was clipped by 5 bases and J by 3 bases; unmatched bases: 3. CDR1 is MNHNS and CDR2 is SASEGT in the germline V gene.

This clone has only one observation. The rearrangement uses TRBV12-5 and TRBJ1-1, with no clear D. The germline V gene encodes CDR1 LGHNT and CDR2 FRNRAP. V was pared by 0 bases and J by 1 base, with 15 bases between. The CDR3 runs 17 residues. CDR3 in amino acids: CASGLVPQTRENTEAFF. CDR3 nucleotide sequence: TGTGCTAGTGGTTTGGTTCCTCAGACACGGGAGAACACTGAAGCTTTCTTT.

The chain has TRBV6-1 and TRBJ1-2, with D maybe TRBD1 (6 bases). Trimming took off 2 bases at V and 7 bases at J, with 26 bases between the two ends. Germline V gives CDR1 MNHNS, CDR2 SASEGT. The CDR3 spans 18 residues. CDR3 bases: TGTGCCAGCAGTGAACGGTGGGGGCGCACTAGCGAATATCTTGGCTACACCTTC. Protein product: CASSERWGRTSEYLGYTF.

This clone was seen a single time. The rearrangement joins TRBV7-8 to TRBJ2-7, with D unresolved. Germline assignment: CDR1 SGHVS and CDR2 FQNEAQ. This CDR3 is built from 13 residues. V was trimmed by 2 bases and J by 3 bases, leaving 8 bases between them. CDR3 protein: CASSLSQYYEQYF. The CDR3 DNA sequence: TGTGCCAGCAGCTTATCGCAGTACTACGAGCAGTACTTC.

J is TRBJ2-7 and V is TRBV28, with D unresolved. Germline CDR1 and CDR2: MDHEN and SYDVKM. Trimming took off 4 bases at V and 4 bases at J, with 14 bases between the two ends. The CDR3 has 14 amino acids. The CDR3 DNA sequence: TGTGCCAGCAGTTCCACGACTCAAATTTACGAGCAGTACTTC. Translating it yields CASSSTTQIYEQYF.

V is TRBV11-3 and J is TRBJ1-4; unclear D gene. Germline V gene lookup returns CDR1 SGHNT and CDR2 YENEEA. There are 13 residues in the CDR3. The V end was cut by 5 bases, the J end by 8 bases, with 12 bases between. CDR3 nucleotide sequence: TGTGCCAGCAGCCCCGCTGGGGAGGAAAAACTGTTTTTT. This gives the protein CASSPAGEEKLFF. The entire variable domain, with the rest obtained from reference TRBV11-3 and TRBJ1-4, is as follows: EAGVVQSPRYKIIEKKQPVAFWCNPISGHNTLYWYLQNLGQGPELLIRYENEEAVDDSQLPKDRFSAERLKGVDSTLKIQPAELGDSAVYLCASSPAGEEKLFFGSGTQLSVL.

The V call is TRBV7-3, the J call TRBJ2-1, with 12 bases matching TRBD2. Trimming at V came to 3 bases and at J to 4 bases, leaving 7 bases not matched to a gene. This CDR3 region has 17 residues. Germline-derived CDR1 and CDR2 are SGHTA and FQGTGA. CDR3 DNA: TGTGCCAGCAGCTTGGGACTAGCGGGCACCCTTTACAATGAGCAGTTCTTC. This sequence encodes CASSLGLAGTLYNEQFF.

The chain is built from TRBV10-2 and TRBJ2-1; 10 bases map to TRBD2. The germline gives CDR1 WSHSY, CDR2 SAAADI. The CDR3 has 14 residues. J was trimmed by 6 bases and V by 6 bases; bases with no gene match: 5. CDR3 region: CASRFSGRLNEQFF. The CDR3, as DNA: TGCGCCAGCAGGTTTAGCGGGAGGCTCAATGAGCAGTTCTTC.

The chain is built from TRBV9 and TRBJ1-1; 8 nucleotides match TRBD1. The CDR3 runs 15 residues. After removal of 4 bases from V and 4 bases from J, the junction contained 9 bases not matched to a gene. From germline, CDR1 is SGDLS and CDR2 YYNGEE. The CDR3 DNA is TGTGCCAGCAGCACCCACAGGGGGTCGGGCACTGAAGCTTTCTTT. Its translation is CASSTHRGSGTEAFF.

V usage is TRBV7-3 and J usage is TRBJ1-1; 7 nucleotides match TRBD1. The CDR3 is made up of 14 amino acids. The junction had 7 bases not matched to a gene; V was cut back by 6 bases and J by 3 bases. The V gene's germline CDR1 is SGHTA and CDR2 FQGTGA. The CDR3 reads CASRLTGRDTEAFF. The CDR3 DNA follows: TGTGCCAGCAGACTGACAGGGAGAGACACTGAAGCTTTCTTT. Variable domain in full (rest from reference TRBV7-3 and TRBJ1-1): GAGVSQTPSNKVTEKGKYVELRCDPISGHTALYWYRQSLGQGPEFLIYFQGTGAADDSGLPNDRFFAVRPEGSVSTLKIQRTERGDSAVYLCASRLTGRDTEAFFGQGTRLTVV.

The V and J genes are TRBV4-1 and TRBJ1-2, with D tentatively TRBD1 (5 bases). This CDR3 is built from 15 residues. Trimming left V 3 bases short and J 0 bases short, with 11 bases between. Germline V gives CDR1 MGHRA, CDR2 YSYEKL. CDR3 amino acids: CASSQAGFANYGYTF. CDR3 DNA: TGCGCCAGCAGCCAGGCAGGGTTTGCTAACTATGGCTACACCTTC.

This chain connects TRBV5-4 to TRBJ2-7, with 11 nucleotides matching TRBD1. The CDR3 has 15 residues. The J segment lost 1 base and the V segment lost 2 bases, leaving 2 bases of the junction unmatched. Germline V gene lookup returns CDR1 SGHNT and CDR2 YYREEE (reference sequence). The chain's CDR3 is CASSFGDRGSYEQYF. DNA of the CDR3: TGTGCCAGCAGCTTTGGGGACAGGGGGTCCTACGAGCAGTACTTC.

The chain uses TRBV5-1 and TRBJ1-5; 9 bases align to TRBD1. CDR1 and CDR2 from the germline V gene are SGHRS and YFSETQ. The CDR3 extends over 16 amino acids. The V gene end was trimmed by 4 bases and the J gene end by 6 bases; junction bases not matched to a gene: 11. The CDR3 loop is CASSLGTGLFSQPQHF. The CDR3 coding sequence is TGCGCCAGCAGCCTCGGGACAGGGTTATTTTCTCAGCCCCAGCATTTT.

This sequence joins TRBV6-1 and TRBJ2-3; 9 nucleotides match TRBD1. V gave up 5 bases and J gave up 3 bases; unmatched junction bases: 6. Per the germline V gene, CDR1 is MNHNS and CDR2 is SASEGT. The CDR3 sequence is 15 residues long. CDR3 coding DNA: TGTGCCAGCAGTCTTGGACAGGGGACTACAGATACGCAGTATTTT. Protein product: CASSLGQGTTDTQYF.

The CDR3 sequence is CASSERFWGYTF. CDR3 in DNA: TGTGCCAGCAGTGAACGGTTTTGGGGCTACACCTTC. The V and J genes are TRBV25-1 and TRBJ1-2, with no clear D. V lost 2 bases to trimming and J lost 8 bases, with 9 bases between them. This CDR3 is 12 amino acids long. CDR1 is MGHDK, CDR2 SYGVNS, per germline.

The V call is TRBV6-5, the J call TRBJ2-7; 7 nucleotides line up with TRBD1. J lost 3 bases, V lost 4 bases, and 9 bases had no gene match. The V gene's germline CDR1 is MNHEY and CDR2 SVGAGI. This CDR3 spans 15 amino acids. The CDR3 region is CASSFQTGLYYEQYF. DNA of the CDR3: TGTGCCAGCAGTTTCCAGACAGGGCTCTACTACGAGCAGTACTTC.

This chain links TRBV7-6 with TRBJ2-2, with D possibly being TRBD2 (5 bases). Germline lookup yields CDR1 SGHVS and CDR2 FNYEAQ. V lost 3 bases and J 5 bases, leaving 10 bases between the germline ends. The CDR3 is made up of 14 amino acids. This CDR3 reads CASSFLGETGELFF. The CDR3 region has the DNA TGTGCCAGCAGCTTTCTGGGAGAAACCGGGGAGCTGTTTTTT.

In DNA, the CDR3 is TGCGCCAGCAGCTTGGAGGGACTAGTCTCTTCCCACGAGCAGTACTTC. Translating gives CASSLEGLVSSHEQYF. This chain links TRBV5-1 with TRBJ2-7; 8 bases match TRBD2. The V gene's germline CDR1 is SGHRS and CDR2 YFSETQ. J was trimmed by 5 bases and V by 0 bases; bases with no gene match: 10. The CDR3 is 16 residues long.

This chain joins TRBV5-5 and TRBJ2-3, with D possibly matching TRBD2 (6 bases). CDR3 length: 16 amino acids. The V end lost 0 bases, the J end lost 0 bases, and 11 bases lay between the germline ends. Germline CDR1 is SGHKS and CDR2 is YYEKEE (reference sequence). Written as DNA, the CDR3 is TGTGCCAGCAGCTTGGTGGCGGGGACTAGCACAGATACGCAGTATTTT. Translated: CASSLVAGTSTDTQYF.

V and J are TRBV5-4 and TRBJ2-1, with a tentative D call TRBD2 (6 bases). Per germline, CDR1 SGHNT and CDR2 YYREEE (reference sequence). Between the trimmed V and J ends, which lost 3 bases and 9 bases, there was a span of 10 bases. The CDR3 spans 12 residues. CDR3 coding DNA: TGTGCCAGCAGCTATGGGGGGTCTGAGCAGTTCTTC. It encodes CASSYGGSEQFF.

This rearrangement joins TRBV6-4 to TRBJ2-2, with D possibly being TRBD2 (6 bases). This CDR3 is built from 14 residues. The V end was cut by 0 bases, the J end by 6 bases, with 8 bases between. Germline CDR1 and CDR2: MRHNA and SNTAGT. CDR3 coding DNA: TGTGCCAGCAGTGACTCCCTAGCGCCCGGGGAGCTGTTTTTT. It encodes CASSDSLAPGELFF.

The chain has TRBV2 and TRBJ2-7; D call uncertain. Germline CDR1 is SNHLY and CDR2 is FYNNEI. The CDR3 runs 13 residues. The germline V and J ends were trimmed by 4 bases and 0 bases, with 7 bases remaining between them. CDR3 nucleotide sequence: TGTGCCAGCAGTGGCCAGGACTCCTACGAGCAGTACTTC. This encodes CASSGQDSYEQYF. Looking up the rest from reference TRBV2 and TRBJ2-7 gives the full variable domain: EPEVTQTPSHQVTQMGQEVILRCVPISNHLYFYWYRQILGQKVEFLVSFYNNEISEKSEIFDDQFSVERPDGSNFTLKIRSTKLEDSAMYFCASSGQDSYEQYFGPGTRLTVT.